The clone carrying this T cell receptor (beta chain) was detected many times. Its antigen is still unknown. The sample originates from a study of T cell repertoires in cytomegalovirus infection. Study summary: Signatures in public TCR beta sequences pointed to both CMV infection and matching HLA type.

TCRdb used MiXCR to reprocess the reads, holding one entry per CDR3 protein. This table holds roughly 310,000 distinct CDR3 sequences, almost 30% found once. The V end lost 2 bases, the J end lost 8 bases, and 13 bases lay between the germline ends. Germline V CDR1 and CDR2: SGHKS, YYEKEE (reference sequence). The CDR3 spans 13 residues. This rearrangement joins TRBV5-5 to TRBJ1-2, with D maybe TRBD1 (6 bases). The material was cultured PBMCs, obtained from culture after CMV antigen stimulation. The sequence derives from a human donor in good health (CMV status not recorded). Some clones in this sample may be carry-over from other donors' samples. The DNA for the CDR3 is TGTGCCAGCAGCTTCCGGGACACCTTCGGCTACACCTTC. Protein: CASSFRDTFGYTF.